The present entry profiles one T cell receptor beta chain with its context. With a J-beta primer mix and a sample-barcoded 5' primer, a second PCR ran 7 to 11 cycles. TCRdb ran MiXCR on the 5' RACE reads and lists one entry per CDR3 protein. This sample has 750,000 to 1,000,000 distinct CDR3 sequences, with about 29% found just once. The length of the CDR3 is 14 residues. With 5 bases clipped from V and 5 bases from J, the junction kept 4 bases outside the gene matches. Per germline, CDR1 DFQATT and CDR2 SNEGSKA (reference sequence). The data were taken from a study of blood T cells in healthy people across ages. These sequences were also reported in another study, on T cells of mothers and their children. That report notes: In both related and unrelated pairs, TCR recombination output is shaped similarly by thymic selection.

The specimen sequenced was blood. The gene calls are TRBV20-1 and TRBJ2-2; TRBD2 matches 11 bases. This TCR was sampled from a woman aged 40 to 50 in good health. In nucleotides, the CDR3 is TGCAGTGCTCCTAGCGGGGGGCCTACCGGGGAGCTGTTTTTT. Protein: CSAPSGGPTGELFF.